Listed below are T cell receptor beta chains from one sample, sequenced in a study of CD4 and CD8 cells across lung adenocarcinoma regions. From the PCR reads, TCRdb called clonotypes with MiXCR, one entry per CDR3 protein. The sample contains about 5,200 distinct CDR3 sequences, around 50% of which appear only once. Sequenced input: CD4+ T cells from the margin of a lung tumor. These receptors were taken from a male donor with lung adenocarcinoma. The CD4 and CD8 labels of this study may be unreliable. The CDR3 runs from the conserved cysteine through the conserved F or W. D genes are given only for firm matches. Size values are once, few and many counts, or a class for expanded clones, and some rows have none.

CDR3 DNA	CDR3 protein	clone size	V gene	J gene	D gene
TGTGCCAGCAGTGAAGCTTGGGGGAGTTCTGGCGAGCAGTACTTC	CASSEAWGSSGEQYF	.	TRBV6-1	TRBJ2-7	.
TGTGCCAGCAGCTCACTAGGGACGCAGTTCTTC	CASSSLGTQFF	medium-sized	TRBV7-2	TRBJ2-1	.
TGTGCCAGCAGCCGGGACAGGGGGCTTTACGAGCAGTACTTC	CASSRDRGLYEQYF	medium-sized	TRBV6-1	TRBJ2-7	TRBD1
TGTGCCAGCAGTTTTACCGGGACCGCAAGGACCCAGTACTTC	CASSFTGTARTQYF	few	TRBV27	TRBJ2-5	.
TGCGCCAGCAGTGAGGCGGGAGCGGCCTACGAGCAGTACTTC	CASSEAGAAYEQYF	medium-sized	TRBV10-1	TRBJ2-7	TRBD2
TGTGCCAGCGCCTTCGGAGCGAGGGAGACCCAGTACTTC	CASAFGARETQYF	medium-sized	TRBV6-1	TRBJ2-5	.
TGTGCCAGCAGTTACTCGAGGGAAGGTCAAGAGACCCAGTACTTC	CASSYSREGQETQYF	.	TRBV6-5	TRBJ2-5	.
TGCGCCAGCAGTTCCGGTCCCCCCACAGATACGCAGTATTTT	CASSSGPPTDTQYF	medium-sized	TRBV10-2	TRBJ2-3	.
TGTGCCAGCGGTAAACCAGGCACAGAGACGCAGTATTTT	CASGKPGTETQYF	.	TRBV25-1	TRBJ2-3	.
TGTGCCAGCAGTAAGTCCGGGTTGCTCTACGAGCAGTACTTC	CASSKSGLLYEQYF	few	TRBV6-1	TRBJ2-7	.
TGTGCCAGCAGCAAGGACGGAGCCTCTGGAAACACCATATATTTT	CASSKDGASGNTIYF	medium-sized	TRBV6-1	TRBJ1-3	.
TGTGCCAGCAGGGACAGTACAGGGGGCCCTGGGGCCTACGTCCTGTATTTC	CASRDSTGGPGAYVLYF	once	TRBV6-1	TRBJ2-6	TRBD1
TGTGCCAGCAGGAACTCTCTGCGAACAGGGGAAAGGGTCACAGATACGCAGTATTTT	CASRNSLRTGERVTDTQYF	medium-sized	TRBV27	TRBJ2-3	TRBD1
TGTGCCAGCAGTACCCGGACCGGGACTTCGTTGGTCTACGAGCAGTACTTC	CASSTRTGTSLVYEQYF	.	TRBV6-1	TRBJ2-7	.
TGTGCCAGCAGCGTATCCGGGCTGGGCGGCACAGATACTCAGTATTTT	CASSVSGLGGTDTQYF	.	TRBV27	TRBJ2-3	.
TGTGCCAGCAGTGACGAGAGGGCGCAGGTTGTTTTC	CASSDERAQVVF	few	TRBV2	TRBJ2-1	.
TGTGCCAGCTGCGGGAACTTGGGGGAGACCCAGTACTTC	CASCGNLGETQYF	.	TRBV6-1	TRBJ2-5	.
TGTGCCACCAGCAGAGTTTATGAATATGGCTACACCTTC	CATSRVYEYGYTF	few	TRBV15	TRBJ1-2	.
TGTGCCACCAGTGATTTGGGGACAGGTGAAGGGTATGAGCAGTTCTTC	CATSDLGTGEGYEQFF	few	TRBV24-1	TRBJ2-1	TRBD1
TGTGCCAGCAGTCCCAGGAGGGGTCAAAATGAGCAGTTCTTC	CASSPRRGQNEQFF	.	TRBV6-1	TRBJ2-1	.
TGCGCCAGCAGTGAAGGCGGACGGGATGAGCAGTTCTTC	CASSEGGRDEQFF	.	TRBV10-1	TRBJ2-1	.
TGTGTCAGCAGCGACGTAGCGGGAGGGCTTCAAGGAGAGACCCAGTTCTTC	CVSSDVAGGLQGETQFF	.	TRBV7-2	TRBJ2-1	TRBD2
.	CAMAPQVVGTGTLYF	.	TRBV10-2	TRBJ2-2	.
TGTGCGGGGAAAGGGGGGAGAGACCAAGAGACGCAGTACTTC	CAGKGGRDQETQYF	.	TRBV6-1	TRBJ2-5	.
TGTGCCAGCAGCTTAGGTTCAGGTTTCCCTGGAAACACCATATATTTT	CASSLGSGFPGNTIYF	.	TRBV7-2	TRBJ1-3	.
TGCAGTGCCACCCACAGGGACCAAGAGACCCAGTACTTC	CSATHRDQETQYF	.	TRBV20-1	TRBJ2-5	.
TGTGCCAGCAGTGAAGCGCTAGGGGCTGGATATGAGCAGTTCTTC	CASSEALGAGYEQFF	large	TRBV6-1	TRBJ2-1	.
TGCGCCAGCAGCTTGGGGGACAGGACGAACACCGGGGAGCTGTTTTTT	CASSLGDRTNTGELFF	.	TRBV5-1	TRBJ2-2	TRBD1
TGCGCCACGGGTGTGAGACACACAAACACGCAGTATTTC	CATGVRHTNTQYF	.	TRBV10-2	TRBJ2-4	.
TGTGCCTGGAGCCTGGACAATGAGCAGTTCTTC	CAWSLDNEQFF	.	TRBV30	TRBJ2-1	.
TGCGCCAGCAGCGTAGCGGTCCAAGAGACCCAGTACTTC	CASSVAVQETQYF	few	TRBV4-1	TRBJ2-5	.
TGTGCCAGCATGGACACCAACACCGGGGAGCTGTTTTTT	CASMDTNTGELFF	large	TRBV6-6	TRBJ2-2	.
TGTGCCAGCAGTGGAGTAGGCTACACCTTC	CASSGVGYTF	medium-sized	TRBV6-1	TRBJ1-2	.
TGTGCCAGCAGTTACGTCCACGGAGGGACCCAGTACTTC	CASSYVHGGTQYF	.	TRBV6-5	TRBJ2-5	.
TGTGCCAGCAGCCCTCTCCTCCAGACAGGGGAGCCCTACGAGCAGTACTTC	CASSPLLQTGEPYEQYF	few	TRBV25-1	TRBJ2-7	TRBD1
TGTGCCAGCAGTTACTCAGGACAGGAAGCTTTCTTT	CASSYSGQEAFF	.	TRBV6-5	TRBJ1-1	.
TGTGCCAGCAGCTTTGGGGTCGGAAACACCATATATTTT	CASSFGVGNTIYF	.	TRBV14	TRBJ1-3	.
TGTGCCAGCAGTCCCCGGTTGGGGGGTGTCCTTGTTATCAATGAGCAGTTCTTC	CASSPRLGGVLVINEQFF	few	TRBV6-1	TRBJ2-1	.
TGTGCCAGCAGTGAGGCTCAGGCCCTGAACACCATATATTTT	CASSEAQALNTIYF	.	TRBV6-1	TRBJ1-3	.
TGTGCCAGCAGTTCTGAGGGGTGGGATGAGCAGTTCTTC	CASSSEGWDEQFF	large	TRBV6-5	TRBJ2-1	.
TGCGCCAGCAGCTTAAAACAGGGTTCCCCCTACAATGAGCAGTTCTTC	CASSLKQGSPYNEQFF	few	TRBV5-1	TRBJ2-1	.
TGTGCCAGCAGTCCTGACTACAATGAGCAGTTCTTC	CASSPDYNEQFF	medium-sized	TRBV6-1	TRBJ2-1	.
TGTGCCAGCACCACAGCGGGAGTCTCCTACAATGAGCAGTTCTTC	CASTTAGVSYNEQFF	large	TRBV6-6	TRBJ2-1	TRBD2
TGCGCCACGGGTTCGGGAGGCACAGATACGCAGTATTTT	CATGSGGTDTQYF	.	TRBV10-1	TRBJ2-3	.
TGTGCCAGCAGTCAGGGAGGGACCTACGAGCAGTACTTC	CASSQGGTYEQYF	.	TRBV6-1	TRBJ2-7	TRBD2
TGTGCCAGCAGTTTATATCGGGGGGTAGGCGGCTACACCTTC	CASSLYRGVGGYTF	few	TRBV27	TRBJ1-2	.
TGTGCCAGGGGGTTGGGAGCCAAAAACATGCAGTACTTC	CARGLGAKNMQYF	.	TRBV7-6	TRBJ2-4	.
TGTGCCAGCAGTTTCTTGGGGGTCAGGGGGGAGCAGTACTTC	CASSFLGVRGEQYF	medium-sized	TRBV27	TRBJ2-7	TRBD1
TGTGCCAGCAGCTCCGCGCTCGGGTCCTACAATGAGCAGTTCTTC	CASSSALGSYNEQFF	few	TRBV11-2	TRBJ2-1	.
TGCGCCAGCAGCTCTCCGGTACCGGGAGTCACAGACACTCAGTACTTC	CASSSPVPGVTDTQYF	.	TRBV5-1	TRBJ2-4	.
TGCGCCAGCAGCCAATCGGACAGGGGCGAGACCCAGTACTTC	CASSQSDRGETQYF	few	TRBV4-1	TRBJ2-5	TRBD1
TGTGCCAGGGGGCGGTGGGTCAAAGACACGCAGTATTTT	CARGRWVKDTQYF	.	TRBV25-1	TRBJ2-3	.
TGTGCTAGCGGTGACGGGAGCGGGAGCGAAGATACGCAGTATTTC	CASGDGSGSEDTQYF	.	TRBV6-4	TRBJ2-3	TRBD2
TGTGCCAGCAGCCGGACAGGGGAAGGGACAGATACGCAGTATTTT	CASSRTGEGTDTQYF	medium-sized	TRBV6-1	TRBJ2-3	TRBD1
TGTGCGGGCAGTTGGCACCGCGACAAAGAGACCCAGTACTTC	CAGSWHRDKETQYF	.	TRBV6-5	TRBJ2-5	.
TGTGCCATCAGTGAACGGGATATGGGCAATGAGCAGTTCTTC	CAISERDMGNEQFF	large	TRBV10-3	TRBJ2-1	.
TGTGCCAGCAGTGAAGGACTTTGGCAAGAGACCCAGTACTTC	CASSEGLWQETQYF	large	TRBV6-1	TRBJ2-5	.
TGTGCCAGCAGTCCAACGGCAGCAGGGATGACTGAAGCTTTCTTT	CASSPTAAGMTEAFF	.	TRBV27	TRBJ1-1	.
TGTGCCAGCAGTGTTGACAGGGCCACAGATACGCAGTATTTT	CASSVDRATDTQYF	.	TRBV6-1	TRBJ2-3	TRBD1